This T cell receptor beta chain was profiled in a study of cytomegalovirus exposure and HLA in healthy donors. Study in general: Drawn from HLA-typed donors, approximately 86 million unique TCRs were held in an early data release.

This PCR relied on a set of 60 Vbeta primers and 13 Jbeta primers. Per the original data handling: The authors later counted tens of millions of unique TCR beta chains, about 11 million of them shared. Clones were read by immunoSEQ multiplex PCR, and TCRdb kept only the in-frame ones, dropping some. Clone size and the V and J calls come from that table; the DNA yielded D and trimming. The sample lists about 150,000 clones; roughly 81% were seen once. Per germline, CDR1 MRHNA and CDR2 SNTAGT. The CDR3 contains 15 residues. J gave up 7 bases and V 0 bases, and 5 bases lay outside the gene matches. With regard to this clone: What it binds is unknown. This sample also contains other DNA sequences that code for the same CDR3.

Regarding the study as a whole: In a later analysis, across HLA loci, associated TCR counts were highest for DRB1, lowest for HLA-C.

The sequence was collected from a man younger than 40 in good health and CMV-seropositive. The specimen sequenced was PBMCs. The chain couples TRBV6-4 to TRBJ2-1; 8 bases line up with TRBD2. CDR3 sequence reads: CASSDSTSGSNEQFF. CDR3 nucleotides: TGTGCCAGCAGTGACTCAACTAGCGGTTCGAATGAGCAGTTCTTC.